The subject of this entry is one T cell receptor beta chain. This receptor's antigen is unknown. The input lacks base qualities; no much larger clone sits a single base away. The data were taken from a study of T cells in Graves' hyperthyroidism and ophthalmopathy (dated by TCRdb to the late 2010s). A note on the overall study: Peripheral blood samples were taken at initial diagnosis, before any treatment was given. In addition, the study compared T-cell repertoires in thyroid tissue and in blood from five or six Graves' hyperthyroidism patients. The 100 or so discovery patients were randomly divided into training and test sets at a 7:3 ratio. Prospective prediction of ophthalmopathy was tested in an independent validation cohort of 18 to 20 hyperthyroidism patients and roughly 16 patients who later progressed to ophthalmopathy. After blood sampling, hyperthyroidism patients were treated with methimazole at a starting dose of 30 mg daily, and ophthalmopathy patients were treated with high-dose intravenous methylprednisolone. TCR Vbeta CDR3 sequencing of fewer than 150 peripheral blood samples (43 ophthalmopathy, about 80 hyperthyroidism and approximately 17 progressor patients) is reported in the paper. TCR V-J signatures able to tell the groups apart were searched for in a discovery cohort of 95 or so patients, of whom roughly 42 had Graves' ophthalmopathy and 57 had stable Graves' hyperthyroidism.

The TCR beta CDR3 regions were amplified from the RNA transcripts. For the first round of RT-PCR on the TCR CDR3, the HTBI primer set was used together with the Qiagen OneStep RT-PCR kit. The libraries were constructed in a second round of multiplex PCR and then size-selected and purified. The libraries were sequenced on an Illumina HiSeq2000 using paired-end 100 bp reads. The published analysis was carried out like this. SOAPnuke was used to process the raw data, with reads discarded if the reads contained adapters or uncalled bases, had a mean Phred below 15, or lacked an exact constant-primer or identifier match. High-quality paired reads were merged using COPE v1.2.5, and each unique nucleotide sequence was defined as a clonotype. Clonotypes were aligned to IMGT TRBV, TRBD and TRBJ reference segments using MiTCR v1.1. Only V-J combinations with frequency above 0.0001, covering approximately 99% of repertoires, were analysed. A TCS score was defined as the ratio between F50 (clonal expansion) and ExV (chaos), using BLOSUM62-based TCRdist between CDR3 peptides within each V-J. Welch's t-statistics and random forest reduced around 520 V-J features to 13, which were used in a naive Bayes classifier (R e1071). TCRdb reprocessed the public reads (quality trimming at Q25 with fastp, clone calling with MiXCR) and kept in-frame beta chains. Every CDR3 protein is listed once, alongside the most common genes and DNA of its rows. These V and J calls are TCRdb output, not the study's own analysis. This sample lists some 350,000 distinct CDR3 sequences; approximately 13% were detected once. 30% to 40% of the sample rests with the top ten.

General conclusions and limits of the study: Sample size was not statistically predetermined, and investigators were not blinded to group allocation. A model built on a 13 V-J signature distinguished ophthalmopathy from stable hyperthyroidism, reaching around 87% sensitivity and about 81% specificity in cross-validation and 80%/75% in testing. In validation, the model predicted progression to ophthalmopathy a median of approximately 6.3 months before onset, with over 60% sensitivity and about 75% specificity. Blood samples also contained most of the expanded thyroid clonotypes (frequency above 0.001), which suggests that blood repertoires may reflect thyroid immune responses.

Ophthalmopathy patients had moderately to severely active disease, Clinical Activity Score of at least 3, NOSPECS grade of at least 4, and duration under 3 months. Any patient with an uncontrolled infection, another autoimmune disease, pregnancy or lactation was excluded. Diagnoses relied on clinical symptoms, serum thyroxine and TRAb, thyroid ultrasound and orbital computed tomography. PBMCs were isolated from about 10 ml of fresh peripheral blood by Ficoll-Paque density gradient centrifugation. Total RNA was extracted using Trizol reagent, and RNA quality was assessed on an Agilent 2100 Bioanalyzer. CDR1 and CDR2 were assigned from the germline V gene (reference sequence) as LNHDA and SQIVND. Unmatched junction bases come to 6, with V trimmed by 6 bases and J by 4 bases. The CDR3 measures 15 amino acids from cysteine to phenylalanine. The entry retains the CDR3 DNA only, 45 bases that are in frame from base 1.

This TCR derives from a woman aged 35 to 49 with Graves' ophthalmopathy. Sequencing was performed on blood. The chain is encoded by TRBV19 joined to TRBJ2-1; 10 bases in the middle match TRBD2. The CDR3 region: CASSHTSGTYNEQFF. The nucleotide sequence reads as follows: TGTGCCAGTAGCCACACTAGCGGGACTTACAATGAGCAGTTCTTC.